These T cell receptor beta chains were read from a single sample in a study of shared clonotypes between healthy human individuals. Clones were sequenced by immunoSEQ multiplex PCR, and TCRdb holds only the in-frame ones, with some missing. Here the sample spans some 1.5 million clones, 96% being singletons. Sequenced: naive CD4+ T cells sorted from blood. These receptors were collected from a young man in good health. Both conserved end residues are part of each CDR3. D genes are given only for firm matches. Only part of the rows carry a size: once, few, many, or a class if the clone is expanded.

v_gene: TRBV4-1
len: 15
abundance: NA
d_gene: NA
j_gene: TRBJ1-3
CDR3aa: CASSQDNWPGNTIYF
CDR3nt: TGCGCCAGCAGCCAAGATAACTGGCCCGGAAACACCATATATTTT

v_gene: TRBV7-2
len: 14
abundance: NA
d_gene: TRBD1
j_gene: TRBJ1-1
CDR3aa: CASSWGQASSEAFF
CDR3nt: TGTGCCAGCAGCTGGGGACAGGCGAGCTCTGAAGCTTTCTTT

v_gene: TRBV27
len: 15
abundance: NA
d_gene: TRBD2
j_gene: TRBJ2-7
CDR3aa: CASSPWGEGKNEQYF
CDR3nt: TGTGCCAGCAGTCCTTGGGGGGAGGGGAAAAACGAGCAGTACTTC

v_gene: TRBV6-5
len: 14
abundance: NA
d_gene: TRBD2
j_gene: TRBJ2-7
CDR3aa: CASSSLAGGYEQYF
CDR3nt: TGTGCCAGCAGCAGTCTAGCGGGAGGCTACGAGCAGTACTTC

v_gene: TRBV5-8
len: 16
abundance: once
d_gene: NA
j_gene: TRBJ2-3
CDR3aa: CASRPQGGSSTDTQYF
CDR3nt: TGTGCCAGCAGGCCCCAAGGCGGCAGCAGCACAGATACGCAGTATTTT

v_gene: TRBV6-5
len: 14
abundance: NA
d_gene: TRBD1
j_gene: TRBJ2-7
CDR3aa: CASSDGQGRYEQYF
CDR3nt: TGTGCCAGCAGCGATGGACAGGGGCGCTACGAGCAGTACTTC

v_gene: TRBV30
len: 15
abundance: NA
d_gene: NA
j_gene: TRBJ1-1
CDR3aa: CAWSRLQGRNTEAFF
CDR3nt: TGTGCCTGGAGTAGACTACAGGGTCGGAACACTGAAGCTTTCTTT

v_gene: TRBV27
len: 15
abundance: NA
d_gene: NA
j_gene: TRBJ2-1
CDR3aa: CVTKAVPDSYNEQFF
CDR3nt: TGTGTCACGAAAGCCGTTCCGGACTCCTACAATGAGCAGTTCTTC

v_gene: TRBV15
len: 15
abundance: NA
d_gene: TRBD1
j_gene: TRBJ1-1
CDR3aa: CATSSGQGVSREAFF
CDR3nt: TGTGCCACCAGCTCTGGACAGGGGGTGAGCCGGGAAGCTTTCTTT

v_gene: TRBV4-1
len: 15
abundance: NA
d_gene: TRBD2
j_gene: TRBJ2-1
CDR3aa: CASSRVAGGLNEQFF
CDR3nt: TGCGCCAGCAGCCGAGTAGCGGGAGGGCTCAATGAGCAGTTCTTC

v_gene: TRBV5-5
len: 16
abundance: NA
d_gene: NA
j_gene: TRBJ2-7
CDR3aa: CASSLVVGNRPYEQYF
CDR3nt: TGTGCCAGCAGCTTGGTGGTAGGGAACCGTCCCTACGAGCAGTACTTC

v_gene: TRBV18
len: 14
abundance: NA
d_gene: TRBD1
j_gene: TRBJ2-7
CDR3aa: CASSSGTGGSEQYF
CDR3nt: TGTGCCAGCTCATCCGGGACAGGGGGCTCCGAGCAGTACTTC

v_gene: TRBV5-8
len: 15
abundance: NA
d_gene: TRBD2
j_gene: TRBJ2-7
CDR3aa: CASSPGTSGLYEQYF
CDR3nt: TGTGCCAGCAGCCCCGGGACTAGCGGACTCTACGAGCAGTACTTC

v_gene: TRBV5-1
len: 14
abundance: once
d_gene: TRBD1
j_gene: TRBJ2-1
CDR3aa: CASSGGQGANEQFF
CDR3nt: TGCGCCAGCAGCGGAGGACAGGGGGCTAATGAGCAGTTCTTC

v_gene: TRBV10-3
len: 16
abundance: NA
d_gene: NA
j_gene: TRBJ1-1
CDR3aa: CAIQGGSQRRNTEAFF
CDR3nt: TGTGCCATCCAAGGGGGATCCCAGCGGCGGAACACTGAAGCTTTCTTT

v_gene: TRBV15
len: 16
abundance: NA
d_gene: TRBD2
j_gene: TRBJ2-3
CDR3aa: CATSTRTSGSADTQYF
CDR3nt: TGTGCCACCAGCACCCGGACTAGCGGGAGCGCAGATACGCAGTATTTT

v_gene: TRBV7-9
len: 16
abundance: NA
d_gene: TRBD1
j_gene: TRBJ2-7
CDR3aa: CASSLAPGQGFHEQYF
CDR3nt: TGTGCCAGCAGCTTAGCGCCGGGACAGGGCTTCCACGAGCAGTACTTC

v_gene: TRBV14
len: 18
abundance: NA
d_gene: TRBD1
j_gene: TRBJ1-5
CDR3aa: CASSQEGDRDISNQPQHF
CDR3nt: TGTGCCAGCAGCCAAGAGGGGGACAGGGACATTAGCAATCAGCCCCAGCATTTT

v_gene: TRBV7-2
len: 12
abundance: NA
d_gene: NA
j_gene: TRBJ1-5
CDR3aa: CASSPGLQPQHF
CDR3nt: TGTGCCAGCAGCCCCGGTCTCCAGCCCCAGCATTTT

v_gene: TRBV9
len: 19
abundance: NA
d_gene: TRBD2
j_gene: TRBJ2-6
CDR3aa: CASSTTGRARAPGANVLTF
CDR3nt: TGTGCCAGCAGCACCACCGGGAGGGCCAGGGCGCCTGGGGCCAACGTCCTGACTTTC

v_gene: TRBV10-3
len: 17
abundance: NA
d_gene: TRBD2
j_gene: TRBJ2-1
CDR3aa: CAISDLSLAGDYNEQFF
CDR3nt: TGTGCCATCAGTGATTTGAGTCTAGCGGGGGACTACAATGAGCAGTTCTTC

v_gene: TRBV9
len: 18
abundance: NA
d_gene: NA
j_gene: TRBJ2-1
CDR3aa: CASSSGRNGLSSYNEQFF
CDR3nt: TGTGCCAGCAGCTCTGGACGCAATGGATTGAGCTCCTACAATGAGCAGTTCTTC

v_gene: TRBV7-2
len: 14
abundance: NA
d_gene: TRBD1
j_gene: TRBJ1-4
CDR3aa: CASSRQGAGEKLFF
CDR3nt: TGTGCCAGCAGCAGACAGGGGGCGGGGGAAAAACTGTTTTTT

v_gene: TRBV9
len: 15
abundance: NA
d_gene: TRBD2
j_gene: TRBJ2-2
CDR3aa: CASGRTSGNPGELFF
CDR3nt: TGTGCCAGTGGGAGGACTAGCGGGAACCCCGGGGAGCTGTTTTTT

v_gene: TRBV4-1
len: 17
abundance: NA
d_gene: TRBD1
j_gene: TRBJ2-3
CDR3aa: CASSQDRGQGYTDTQYF
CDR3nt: TGCGCCAGCAGCCAAGATCGGGGACAGGGTTATACAGATACGCAGTATTTT

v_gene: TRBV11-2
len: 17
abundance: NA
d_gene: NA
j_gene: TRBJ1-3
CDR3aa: CASSLTSNRFSGNTIYF
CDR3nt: TGTGCCAGCAGCTTAACCTCGAACAGGTTCTCTGGAAACACCATATATTTT

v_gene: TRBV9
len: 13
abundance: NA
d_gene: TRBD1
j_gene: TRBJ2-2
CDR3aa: CASGTGNTGELFF
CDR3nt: TGTGCCAGCGGGACAGGGAACACCGGGGAGCTGTTTTTT

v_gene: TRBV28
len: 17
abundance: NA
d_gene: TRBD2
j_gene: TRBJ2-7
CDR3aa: CASSLLGLAGISYEQYF
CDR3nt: TGTGCCAGCAGCCTCTTGGGACTAGCGGGAATTTCCTACGAGCAGTACTTC

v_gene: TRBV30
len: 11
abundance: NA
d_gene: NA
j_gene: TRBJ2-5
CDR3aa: CAWAGIKTQYF
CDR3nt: TGTGCCTGGGCGGGAATAAAGACCCAGTACTTC

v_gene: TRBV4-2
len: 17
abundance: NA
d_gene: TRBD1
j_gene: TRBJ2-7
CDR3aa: CASSAGQGASHFLEQYF
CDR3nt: TGTGCCAGCAGCGCGGGACAGGGGGCTTCCCATTTCCTGGAGCAGTACTTC

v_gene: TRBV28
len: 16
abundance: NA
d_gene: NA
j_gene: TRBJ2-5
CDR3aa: CASSLSGEGRKETQYF
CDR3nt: TGTGCCAGCAGTTTATCGGGGGAAGGGCGCAAGGAGACCCAGTACTTC

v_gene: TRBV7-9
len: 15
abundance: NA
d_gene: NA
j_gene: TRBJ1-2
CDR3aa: CASSLEVSSSMGYTF
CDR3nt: TGTGCCAGCAGCTTAGAAGTGTCGTCGAGTATGGGCTACACCTTC

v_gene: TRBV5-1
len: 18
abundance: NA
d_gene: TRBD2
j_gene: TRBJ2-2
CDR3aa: CASSLDVSGINRGGELFF
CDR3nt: TGCGCCAGCAGCTTGGATGTTAGCGGGATTAACCGAGGCGGGGAGCTGTTTTTT

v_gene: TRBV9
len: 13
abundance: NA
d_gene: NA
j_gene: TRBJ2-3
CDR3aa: CASSVGPTDTQYF
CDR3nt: TGTGCCAGCAGCGTAGGGCCGACAGATACGCAGTATTTT

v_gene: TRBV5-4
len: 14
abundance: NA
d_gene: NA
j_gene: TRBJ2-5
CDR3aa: CASSFSSVQETQYF
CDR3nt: TGTGCCAGCAGCTTTTCTAGCGTCCAAGAGACCCAGTACTTC

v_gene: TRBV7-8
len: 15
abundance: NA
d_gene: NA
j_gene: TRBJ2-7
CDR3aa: CASSLEVVADYEQYF
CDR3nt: TGTGCCAGCAGCTTAGAGGTGGTGGCGGACTACGAGCAGTACTTC